Reported below is one TCR beta chain. Its target is not known. Repertoires were generated with immunoSEQ multiplex PCR, while TCRdb's copy carries only in-frame clones and drops some. This sample carries 65,000 to 85,000 clones, 80% to 90% of them seen once, and the ten largest clones take 9% to 10%. The data were taken from a study of OX40 agonist ivuxolimab in advanced cancers. Study at large: The study gave patients intravenous ivuxolimab at 0.01 to 10 mg/kg every 2 weeks. Patients with hepatocellular carcinoma, melanoma, renal cell or head and neck cancer made up the dose-escalation patients. Study-wide results and limits: Expanded clones belonging to CD8+ T cells outnumbered, on average, those of CD4+.

The CDR3 runs 16 residues. Trimming stripped 3 bases from V and 6 bases from J, with 18 bases between. From germline, CDR1 is LNHDA and CDR2 SQIVND (reference sequence). The clonotype originates from an adult with an advanced solid tumor such as melanoma, head and neck, liver or kidney cancer. The V and J genes are TRBV19 and TRBJ1-5; a weak D match, TRBD1 (6 bases). Source: CD4+ or CD8+ T cells sorted from blood, taken in a trial of the OX40 agonist ivuxolimab. The CDR3 loop reads CASSIPYRVLSQPQHF. The CDR3 coding sequence is TGTGCCAGTAGTATTCCTTACAGGGTATTAAGTCAGCCCCAGCATTTT.